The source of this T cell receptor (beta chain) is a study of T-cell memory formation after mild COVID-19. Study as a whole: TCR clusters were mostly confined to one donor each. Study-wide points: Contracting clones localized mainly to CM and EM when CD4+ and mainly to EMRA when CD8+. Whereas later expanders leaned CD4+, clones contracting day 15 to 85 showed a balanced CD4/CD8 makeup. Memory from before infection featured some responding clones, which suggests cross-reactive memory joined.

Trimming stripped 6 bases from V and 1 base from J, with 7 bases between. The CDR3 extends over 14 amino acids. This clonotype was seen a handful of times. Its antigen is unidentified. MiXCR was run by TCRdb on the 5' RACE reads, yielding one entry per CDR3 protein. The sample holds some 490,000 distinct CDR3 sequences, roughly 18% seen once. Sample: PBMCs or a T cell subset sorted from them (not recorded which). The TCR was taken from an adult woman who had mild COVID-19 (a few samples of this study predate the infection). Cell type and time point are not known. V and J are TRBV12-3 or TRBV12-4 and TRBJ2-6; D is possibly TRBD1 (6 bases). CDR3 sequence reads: CASRTGSGANVLTF. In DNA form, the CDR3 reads TGTGCCAGCAGGACAGGTTCTGGGGCCAACGTCCTGACTTTC.